This T cell receptor (beta chain) was sequenced during a study of PD-1 blockade in classical Hodgkin lymphoma. This clone appeared a single time. What it recognizes is unknown. The repertoire was sequenced with immunoSEQ multiplex PCR; TCRdb's copy has only in-frame clones and lacks some. This repertoire shows around 100,000 clones, around 88% found once; its top ten account for under 7.5%. Broader study findings: Newly diagnosed patients were reported to start with lower TCR diversity than healthy donors. Similar baseline diversity was found in complete responders and newly diagnosed patients. Exclusion removed patients who began nivolumab under 1 year after ASCT.

Relapse was seen in all patients after autologous stem cell transplantation, and brentuximab vedotin exposure was variable. V gave up 10 bases and J gave up 7 bases; unmatched junction bases: 14. The CDR3 has 14 amino acids. Germline loops: CDR1 ENHRY, CDR2 SYGVKD. The clonotype originates from a human donor with classical Hodgkin lymphoma. The specimen was peripheral blood mononuclear cells (PBMCs), collected before the second cycle of nivolumab. The V and J genes are TRBV10-3 and TRBJ2-7; 9 nucleotides match TRBD1. The CDR3 sequence is CATGFRDRDSEQYF. Written as DNA, the CDR3 is TGTGCCACCGGTTTTCGGGACAGGGATTCGGAGCAGTACTTC.